These T cell receptor beta chains were read from a single sample in a study of T-cell reconstitution after alpha-beta-depleted transplantation in children. TCRdb re-analysed the PCR reads in MiXCR, keeping a single row per CDR3 protein. Of 250,000 to 400,000 distinct CDR3 sequences in the sample, 23% are singletons; the top ten hold approximately 10%. Source: PBMCs, mostly from graft donor cells, taken 180 days after TCRalphabeta/CD19-depleted stem cell transplant. These TCRs come from a male patient younger than 18 who had a stem cell transplant for acute lymphoblastic leukemia, so the T cells may come from the graft donor. CDR3s include the opening cysteine and the closing phenylalanine or tryptophan. A D gene is named only where the DNA matches it firmly. Expanded clones are given a class, and other clones once, few, many or no size at all.

J gene	D gene	clone size	V gene	CDR3 DNA	CDR3 protein
TRBJ2-3	TRBD2	few	TRBV4-1	TGCGCCAGCAGCCAAGGACTAGCGGGAGGAACTTACACAGATACGCAGTATTTT	CASSQGLAGGTYTDTQYF
TRBJ1-2	TRBD1	few	TRBV5-1	TGCGCCAGCAGCCCTGGACAGGGGGCTTTTAACTATGGCTACACCTTC	CASSPGQGAFNYGYTF
TRBJ2-1	TRBD2	few	TRBV11-2	TGTGCCAGCAGCTTAGGTGCGGGGCTAGCGGGACGGGCAACCGACAATGAGCAGTTCTTC	CASSLGAGLAGRATDNEQFF
TRBJ2-1	TRBD1	few	TRBV5-6	TGTGCCAGCAGCTTGGTGGTCGGGACAGTAAGATCCTACAATGAGCAGTTCTTC	CASSLVVGTVRSYNEQFF
TRBJ2-3	.	.	TRBV7-2	TGTGCCAGCAGCACCCCGACGTTCGGTACGCAGTATTTT	CASSTPTFGTQYF
TRBJ2-3	.	.	TRBV27	TGTGCCAGCAGTAAGGGACTGCCCGGGGATACGCAGTATTTT	CASSKGLPGDTQYF
TRBJ2-3	.	.	TRBV20-1	TGCAGTGCTAGATCGATCCACCCCACAGATACGCAGTATTTT	CSARSIHPTDTQYF
TRBJ1-1	.	.	TRBV5-1	TGCGCCAGCAGCCCCCAGGGGCTGGAAGCTTTCTTT	CASSPQGLEAFF
TRBJ2-3	.	few	TRBV3-1	TGTGCCAGCAGCCTCAAAGAGGGAGCGCTTCATGGAGATACGCAGTATTTT	CASSLKEGALHGDTQYF
TRBJ2-7	TRBD2	.	TRBV20-1	TGCAGTCCGAAACTAGCGGGCGTCTCCTACGAGCAGTACTTC	CSPKLAGVSYEQYF
TRBJ2-7	TRBD1	few	TRBV20-1	TGCAGTGCTAGAAGGCCAGGGGGTACCTACGAGCAGTACTTC	CSARRPGGTYEQYF
TRBJ2-3	.	.	TRBV20-1	TGCAGTGCTAGAGATCGTCAGGGGATCCCAGATACGCAGTATTTT	CSARDRQGIPDTQYF
TRBJ2-7	.	.	TRBV20-1	TGCAGTGCTGGTACACGGACCTACGAGCAGTACTTC	CSAGTRTYEQYF
TRBJ1-1	.	.	TRBV29-1	TGCAGCGTTGACGGGAACACTGAAGCTTTCTTT	CSVDGNTEAFF
TRBJ2-5	.	.	TRBV20-1	TGCAGTGCTACCGAAGAGGGGATCCAAGAGACCCAGTACTTC	CSATEEGIQETQYF
TRBJ2-7	.	.	TRBV7-9	TGTGCCAGCAGCTTAGTGGGCAGATTCTCCTACGAGCAGTACTTC	CASSLVGRFSYEQYF
TRBJ2-7	.	few	TRBV5-1	TGCGCCAGCAGCTTTGGGAGTAGCGGATCCTACGAGCAGTACTTC	CASSFGSSGSYEQYF
TRBJ1-1	TRBD1	once	TRBV6-1	TGTGCCAGCAGTGCACAGGGGTTAAGGACTGAAGCTTTCTTT	CASSAQGLRTEAFF
TRBJ2-1	.	few	TRBV27	TGTGCCAGCAGTTTTAGGCTTGAGCAGTTCTTC	CASSFRLEQFF
TRBJ2-4	TRBD2	.	TRBV9	TGTGCCAGCAGCGCTAATTCGGGACTAGCCCAAAACATTCAGTACTTC	CASSANSGLAQNIQYF
TRBJ1-5	.	few	TRBV12-3/TRBV12-4	TGTGCCAGCAGTTTAGGCCCAACCCCAAGGGAGCCCCAGCATTTT	CASSLGPTPREPQHF
TRBJ2-3	.	few	TRBV7-2	TGTGCCAGCAGCCCTTGGCTAGCCGCAGATACGCAGTATTTT	CASSPWLAADTQYF
TRBJ2-5	.	.	TRBV20-1	TGCAGTGCGGACAGACCCTGGGAGACCCAGTACTTC	CSADRPWETQYF
TRBJ1-4	TRBD1	.	TRBV5-1	TGCGCCAGCAGCTTCGGGATGACAGGGGAAGATGAAAAACTGTTTTTT	CASSFGMTGEDEKLFF
TRBJ2-5	TRBD1	few	TRBV7-9	TGTGCCAGCAGCTTAGCGCCCACAGGGGGCGCGGAGACCCAGTACTTC	CASSLAPTGGAETQYF
TRBJ2-6	TRBD1	.	TRBV7-8	TGTGCCAGCAGCTTATCTGGGACAGGGTGGAAAAGCTCTGGGGCCAACGTCCTGACTTTC	CASSLSGTGWKSSGANVLTF
TRBJ2-5	TRBD1	many	TRBV10-3	TGTGCCATCAGATCGGACAGGGGGGGAGAGACCCAGTACTTC	CAIRSDRGGETQYF
TRBJ2-1	TRBD2	.	TRBV4-1	TGCGCCAGCAGCCCCGGACTAGCGGGAGCCCCCTACAATGAGCAGTTCTTC	CASSPGLAGAPYNEQFF
TRBJ2-3	.	.	TRBV2	TGTGCCAGCATACCACGTCTCGCTAGCACAGATACGCAGTATTTT	CASIPRLASTDTQYF
TRBJ1-2	TRBD1	.	TRBV6-1	TGTGCCAGCAGTCCCCGACAGGGAACGAGGGATGGCTACACCTTC	CASSPRQGTRDGYTF
TRBJ2-1	.	.	TRBV6-1	TGTGCCAGCAGTGAAATCCCCCCACGGAATGAGCAGTTCTTC	CASSEIPPRNEQFF
TRBJ2-7	.	.	TRBV12-3/TRBV12-4	TGTGCCAGCAGTTGGACGGGACGGTCCTACGAGCAGTACTTC	CASSWTGRSYEQYF
TRBJ2-1	.	.	TRBV6-5	TGTGCCAGCAGTTACTCCCTACCCCTCTTAGGTGAGCAGTTCTTC	CASSYSLPLLGEQFF
TRBJ1-1	.	few	TRBV29-1	TGCAGCGTATCGTTCGACACTGAAGCTCTCTTT	CSVSFDTEALF
TRBJ2-7	.	few	TRBV7-2	TGTGCCAGCAGGTGGAGGGGCTCATCCTACGAGCAGTACTTC	CASRWRGSSYEQYF
TRBJ2-1	TRBD1	.	TRBV20-1	TGCAGGGTGGACAGGGGGACCTACAATGAGCAGTTCTTC	CRVDRGTYNEQFF
TRBJ2-2	.	few	TRBV6-1	TGTGCCAACTACGTACACGGACGAGCTGGCGGGGAGCTGTTTTTT	CANYVHGRAGGELFF
TRBJ1-1	.	.	TRBV6-5	TGTGCCAGCAGTTACTGGTGGGGGGACACTGAAGCTTTCTTT	CASSYWWGDTEAFF
TRBJ2-2	.	few	TRBV7-9	TGTGCCAGCAGCTTAGCGGGGCGGGGCGCGAACACCGGGGAGCTGTTTTTT	CASSLAGRGANTGELFF
TRBJ2-5	.	.	TRBV5-4	TGTGCCAGCAGCTTGACACCTACTGGTCAAGAGACCCAGTACTTC	CASSLTPTGQETQYF